Each of the 22 T cell receptor beta chains below was sequenced from the same sample in a study of OX40 agonist ivuxolimab in advanced cancers. Profiling relied on immunoSEQ multiplex PCR, and the TCRdb table lists in-frame clones only, not all of them. The profile shows fewer than 25,000 clones, roughly four fifths of them singletons. Sample: CD4+ or CD8+ T cells sorted from blood, taken in a trial of the OX40 agonist ivuxolimab. Every receptor here comes from an adult with an advanced solid tumor such as melanoma, head and neck, liver or kidney cancer.

V and J are TRBV5-1 and TRBJ1-6; no definite D call. From germline, CDR1 is SGHRS and CDR2 YFSETQ. V was shortened by 0 bases and J by 8 bases, with 12 bases between the two germline ends. This CDR3 comprises 15 residues. The CDR3 loop reads CASSLATAGYSPLHF. CDR3 in DNA: TGCGCCAGCAGCTTGGCCACGGCGGGGTATTCACCCCTCCACTTT.

In this sample, this clone turned up once. The J gene is TRBJ2-7, the V gene TRBV14; 7 nucleotides agree with TRBD1. Germline values: CDR1 SGHDN, CDR2 FVKESK. V lost 3 bases and J lost 2; bases outside the gene matches: 10. The CDR3 consists of 16 residues. The chain's CDR3 is CASSHNIEGAAYEQYF. CDR3 sequence (DNA): TGTGCCAGCAGCCATAATATTGAGGGGGCCGCCTACGAGCAGTACTTC.

CDR3 in amino acids: CSARSGGPLFF. The DNA of the CDR3 is TGCAGTGCCAGAAGCGGGGGGCCCCTGTTCTTC. The chain has TRBV20-1 and TRBJ2-1; 9 nucleotides line up with TRBD2. V lost 6 bases and J lost 15; bases outside the gene matches: 9. CDR3 length: 11 amino acids. CDR1 DFQATT and CDR2 SNEGSKA come from the germline V gene (reference sequence).

In its sample, this clone was seen a few times. The V and J genes are TRBV19 and TRBJ1-2, with 9 bases matching TRBD1. The CDR3 is 14 amino acids. Germline assignment: CDR1 LNHDA and CDR2 SQIVND (reference sequence). V was pared by 10 bases and J by 7 bases, with 13 bases of the junction left unmatched. The CDR3 is CATKITGGASGYTF. The CDR3 DNA reads TGTGCCACCAAAATCACAGGGGGCGCTTCTGGCTACACCTTC.

The rearrangement uses TRBV28 and TRBJ2-2, with D tentatively TRBD1 (6 bases). CDR1 and CDR2 from the germline V gene are MDHEN and SYDVKM. CDR3 length: 15 residues. Trimming took 3 bases from V and 4 from J, leaving 12 bases between them. The CDR3 here is CASSFLQGGTGELFF. The CDR3 bases are TGTGCCAGCAGTTTCTTACAGGGTGGCACCGGGGAGCTGTTTTTT.

This sequence joins TRBV28 and TRBJ2-7; no clear D gene. The V end was cut by 3 bases, the J end by 3 bases, with 12 bases between. The CDR3 is made up of 14 amino acids. Germline V gene data show CDR1 as MDHEN and CDR2 as SYDVKM. The CDR3 sequence is CASSLLRHLYEQYF. The CDR3 DNA reads as TGTGCCAGCAGTTTGCTTAGACACCTCTACGAGCAGTACTTC. The full variable domain, with the rest looked up from reference TRBV28 and TRBJ2-7, is DVKVTQSSRYLVKRTGEKVFLECVQDMDHENMFWYRQDPGLGLRLIYFSYDVKMKEKGDIPEGYSVSREKKERFSLILESASTNQTSMYLCASSLLRHLYEQYFGPGTRLTVT.

The CDR3 sequence is CASSLVHTDTQYF. The CDR3 DNA sequence: TGTGCCAGCAGCTTAGTACACACAGATACGCAGTATTTT. The V gene is TRBV7-9, the J gene TRBJ2-3; D unclear. CDR3 length equals 13 residues. V dropped 1 base and J dropped 2 bases, with 4 bases sitting between them. Per the germline V gene, CDR1 is SEHNR and CDR2 is FQNEAQ (reference sequence).

The rearrangement joins TRBV4-3 to TRBJ2-5; maybe TRBD2 (7 bases). CDR1 LGHNA and CDR2 YSLEER come from the germline V gene. Trimming pared 0 bases from V and 1 base from J, leaving 12 bases between. The CDR3 is 16 amino acids. The CDR3 nucleotides are TGCGCCAGCAGCCAAGATTGGGCGGGGGCCCAAGAGACCCAGTACTTC. Protein sequence: CASSQDWAGAQETQYF.

V usage is TRBV6-4 and J usage is TRBJ1-2, with D uncertain. The V and J ends lost 0 bases and 5 bases respectively, with 7 bases between them. CDR1 and CDR2 (germline): MRHNA, SNTAGT. This CDR3 is 13 amino acids long. Here the CDR3 DNA reads TGTGCCAGCAGTGACTCAGAGGGTTATGGCTACACCTTC. It translates to CASSDSEGYGYTF.

In this sample, this clone turned up once. The V gene is TRBV9, the J gene TRBJ1-4; TRBD1 matches at 8 bases. Unmatched junction bases numbered 5, after V lost 3 bases and J lost 4 bases. The CDR3 totals 15 residues. CDR1 and CDR2 (germline): SGDLS, YYNGEE. CDR3 protein: CASSGQGQDNEKLFF. DNA for the CDR3: TGTGCCAGCAGCGGACAGGGGCAAGATAATGAAAAACTGTTTTTT.

The chain is built from TRBV4-3 and TRBJ1-1; tentatively, D is TRBD1 (5 bases). In germline, CDR1 is LGHNA, CDR2 YSLEER. This CDR3 is built from 14 residues. V was clipped by 3 bases and J by 3 bases, with 11 bases between them. The CDR3 loop reads CASSQQGFDTEAFF. The CDR3 bases are TGCGCCAGCAGCCAGCAGGGCTTTGACACTGAAGCTTTCTTT.

The chain employs TRBV5-1 and TRBJ1-5; 7 bases line up with TRBD1. The CDR3 covers 15 residues. V dropped 4 bases and J dropped 5; count of bases not matched to a gene: 9. Germline CDR1 SGHRS, CDR2 YFSETQ. The CDR3 region has the DNA TGCGCCAGCAGCATCACAGGGGCGGTGGATCAGCCCCAGCATTTT. It yields the protein CASSITGAVDQPQHF.

The CDR3 coding sequence is TGTGCCAGTACCTGGACTAGCGGGGGGCCCAATGAGCAGTTCTTC. It codes for CASTWTSGGPNEQFF. The chain is built from TRBV19 and TRBJ2-1, with 14 bases aligning to TRBD2. Germline trimming cut 7 bases from V and 6 bases from J; bases unmatched to any gene: 5. The germline V gene encodes CDR1 LNHDA and CDR2 SQIVND (reference sequence). The length of the CDR3 is 15 residues.

J is TRBJ2-5 and V is TRBV7-9, with D perhaps TRBD2 (6 bases). The CDR3 has 16 residues. Germline CDR1 reads SEHNR; CDR2 reads FQNEAQ (reference sequence). Trimming took off 3 bases at V and 0 bases at J, with 14 bases between the two ends. CDR3 nucleotides: TGTGCCAGCAGCTTCCGGGACGGAGGGTACCAAGAGACCCAGTACTTC. Translated, it gives CASSFRDGGYQETQYF.

This chain connects TRBV11-2 to TRBJ1-2; D gene uncertain. V was shortened by 0 bases and J by 4 bases, with 18 bases between the two germline ends. The germline V gene encodes CDR1 SGHAT and CDR2 FQNNGV. This CDR3 spans 17 amino acids. CDR3 in DNA: TGTGCCAGCAGCTTAGATAGTAGCTTGGAGGGAATCTATGGCTACACCTTC. Translation: CASSLDSSLEGIYGYTF. Full variable domain (missing parts from reference TRBV11-2 and TRBJ1-2): EAGVAQSPRYKIIEKRQSVAFWCNPISGHATLYWYQQILGQGPKLLIQFQNNGVVDDSQLPKDRFSAERLKGVDSTLKIQPAKLEDSAVYLCASSLDSSLEGIYGYTFGSGTRLTVV.

A few counts support this clone. The rearrangement joins TRBV6-1 to TRBJ2-5; TRBD2 is a possible D gene (7 bases). The germline V gene has CDR1 MNHNS and CDR2 SASEGT. V was cut by 2 bases and J by 3 bases, with 19 bases left in between. This CDR3 has 17 amino acids. The CDR3 region is CASSEMIGGGPEETQYF. In nucleotides, the CDR3 is TGTGCCAGCAGTGAAATGATTGGGGGGGGGCCCGAAGAGACCCAGTACTTC.

The chain employs TRBV9 and TRBJ1-2, with TRBD1 matching 7 bases. V shed 3 bases and J 2 bases; nucleotides not matched to a gene: 13. This CDR3 is built from 17 residues. Germline CDR1 is SGDLS and CDR2 is YYNGEE. CDR3 coding DNA: TGTGCCAGCAGCGCTACCCTTCGGGACAGTCTGAACTATGGCTACACCTTC. Protein: CASSATLRDSLNYGYTF.

V gene TRBV27 combines with J gene TRBJ2-6; 10 bases match TRBD1. The CDR3 extends over 18 amino acids. Germline V gives CDR1 MNHEY, CDR2 SMNVEV (reference sequence). Germline trimming cut 5 bases from V and 0 bases from J; bases unmatched to any gene: 7. Here the CDR3 reads CASSPWGQGHSGANVLTF. In nucleotides, the CDR3 is TGTGCCAGCAGTCCATGGGGACAGGGGCACTCTGGGGCCAACGTCCTGACTTTC. Together with reference TRBV27 and TRBJ2-6, the CDR3 gives the full variable domain: EAQVTQNPRYLITVTGKKLTVTCSQNMNHEYMSWYRQDPGLGLRQIYYSMNVEVTDKGDVPEGYKVSRKEKRNFPLILESPSPNQTSLYFCASSPWGQGHSGANVLTFGAGSRLTVL.

The table lists this clone with a count of one. This chain joins TRBV5-4 and TRBJ2-2; D is perhaps TRBD2 (5 bases). This CDR3 region has 17 residues. Germline CDR1 SGHNT, CDR2 YYREEE (reference sequence). Trimming stripped 4 bases from V and 2 bases from J, with 18 bases between. This chain's CDR3 is CASSPTSVRVNTGELFF. CDR3 DNA: TGTGCCAGCAGCCCTACCTCCGTGAGGGTTAACACCGGGGAGCTGTTTTTT.

A few counts support this clone. The chain carries TRBV13 and TRBJ2-1; a weak D match, TRBD1 (6 bases). Germline loops: CDR1 PRHDT, CDR2 FYEKMQ (reference sequence). V dropped 1 base and J dropped 4 bases, with 8 bases sitting between them. The CDR3 has 14 amino acids. The CDR3 is CASSLEGVYNEQFF. The CDR3 DNA is TGTGCCAGCAGCTTAGAGGGGGTGTACAATGAGCAGTTCTTC.

The gene calls are TRBV6-6 and TRBJ2-7; D tentatively reads TRBD1 or TRBD2 (5 bases each). Germline V gene sequence: CDR1 MNHNY, CDR2 SVGAGI (reference sequence). The CDR3 runs 13 residues. Trimming took 6 bases from V and 4 from J, leaving 13 bases between them. The CDR3 DNA follows: TGTGCCAGCAGCCGCTTGGGGGATTACGAGCAGTACTTC. It encodes CASSRLGDYEQYF.

The chain uses TRBV30 and TRBJ2-7; 8 nucleotides match TRBD1. The CDR3 is made up of 13 amino acids. V shed 4 bases and J 6 bases; nucleotides not matched to a gene: 8. Germline loops: CDR1 GTSNPN, CDR2 SVGIG (reference sequence). The DNA of the CDR3 is TGTGCCTGGACCAGGACAGGGTTTTTCGAGCAGTACTTC. It is translated as CAWTRTGFFEQYF.